These T cell receptor beta chains were read from a single sample in a study of T-cell reconstitution after alpha-beta-depleted transplantation in children. MiXCR, run by TCRdb on the PCR reads, gives a single entry per CDR3 protein. This table holds 450,000 to 550,000 distinct CDR3 sequences, around 10% found once. Here the sequenced sample was PBMCs, mostly from graft donor cells, taken 180 days after TCRalphabeta/CD19-depleted stem cell transplant. The receptors stem from a female patient aged 2-9 years who had a stem cell transplant for aplastic anemia, so the T cells may come from the graft donor. The CDR3 runs from the conserved cysteine through the conserved F or W. D genes are given only for firm matches. The listing skips clone size in some rows; elsewhere it reads once, few, many or a size class.

v_gene,abundance,d_gene,j_gene,CDR3nt,CDR3aa
TRBV12-3/TRBV12-4,NA,TRBD1,TRBJ1-1,TGTGCCAGCTCCTTCGGGAGGGGGCAATTTGAAGCTTTCTTT,CASSFGRGQFEAFF
TRBV29-1,few,NA,TRBJ2-2,TGCAGCGCCGTAGTCCCCGGGGAGCTGTTTTTT,CSAVVPGELFF
TRBV20-1,NA,NA,TRBJ2-1,TGCAGTGCTGAACTGCGATTGGGCACGTACTTACTATACAATGAGCAGTTCTTC,CSAELRLGTYLLYNEQFF
TRBV7-8,few,NA,TRBJ2-2,TGTGCCAGCAGCTGGGGGCCCGATCCCCTTAACACCGGGGAGCTGTTTTTT,CASSWGPDPLNTGELFF
TRBV6-2/TRBV6-3,few,NA,TRBJ2-1,TGTGCCAGCACCGGACGGGGATGGGAGAATGAGCAGTTCTTC,CASTGRGWENEQFF
TRBV3-1,NA,TRBD2,TRBJ2-3,TGTGCCAGCAGCCAAGGGATAGCGGGAGCAGATACGCAGTATTTT,CASSQGIAGADTQYF
TRBV7-2,few,NA,TRBJ2-5,TGTGCCAGCAGTCGTGGGGGGCCAGAGGAGACCCAGTACTTC,CASSRGGPEETQYF
TRBV20-1,many,TRBD1,TRBJ1-2,TGCAGTGCTAGCTTCGGGACAGAGGGACTCTATGGCTACACCTTC,CSASFGTEGLYGYTF
TRBV5-1,few,TRBD1,TRBJ2-5,TGCGCCAGCAGCTTGGCCCCGACAGGGGGGGAGACCCAGTACTTC,CASSLAPTGGETQYF
TRBV20-1,few,TRBD2,TRBJ2-4,TGCAGTGCTAGAGGCTCCCCGGGACGGGGGGAAGCCAAAAACATTCAGTACTTC,CSARGSPGRGEAKNIQYF
TRBV27,NA,NA,TRBJ2-7,TGTGCCAGCAGTTCCCTACAGGGAACCTCCTACGAGCAGTACTTC,CASSSLQGTSYEQYF
TRBV29-1,NA,NA,TRBJ2-7,TGCAGCGTTGAAGTTCCCTCGGGCAGCCCCTACGACCAGTACTTC,CSVEVPSGSPYDQYF
TRBV5-1,few,NA,TRBJ2-3,TGCGCCAGCAGCTTGGCAGTCAGTGGGGGCACGCAGTATTTT,CASSLAVSGGTQYF
TRBV6-2/TRBV6-3,few,NA,TRBJ2-1,TGTGCCAGCAGTAACCAACAACACCATGAGCAGTTCTTC,CASSNQQHHEQFF
TRBV27,many,TRBD1,TRBJ2-5,TGTGCCAGCAGTCCACTAGTTATTCCGGGACAGGGGGTTGTCGGAGAGACCCAGTACTTC,CASSPLVIPGQGVVGETQYF
TRBV6-5,few,TRBD1,TRBJ2-2,TGTGCCAGCAGTTACCGGACAGGGGCGACCGGGGAGCTGTTTTTT,CASSYRTGATGELFF
TRBV13,many,NA,TRBJ2-1,TGTGCCAGCAGCCTGAAGATCTTC,CASSLKIF
TRBV12-3/TRBV12-4,NA,NA,TRBJ1-6,TGTGCCAGCAGTTTAAAGGGGCGCGATTCACCCCTCCACTTT,CASSLKGRDSPLHF
TRBV7-9,few,NA,TRBJ1-3,TGTGCCAGCAGACTCGGGGGACGGCCTGGAAACACCATATATTTT,CASRLGGRPGNTIYF
TRBV12-3/TRBV12-4,NA,TRBD2,TRBJ2-4,TGTGCCTGCAGTTCTACTAGCGGGACCCTTCTTGCCAAAAACATTCAGTACTTC,CACSSTSGTLLAKNIQYF
TRBV7-2,NA,TRBD2,TRBJ2-2,TGTGCCAGCAGCTATAGCGGGATGCCCGTCGTTAGACTCACCGGGGAGCTGTTTTTT,CASSYSGMPVVRLTGELFF
TRBV15,NA,TRBD2,TRBJ2-5,TGTGCCACCAGCAGAGATAAGCCCCGACTAGCGGGAGAATACCAAGAGACCCAGTACTTC,CATSRDKPRLAGEYQETQYF
TRBV12-3/TRBV12-4,NA,TRBD1,TRBJ1-5,TGTGCCAGCAGACTTGACAGGGGACGTAATCAGCCCCAGCATTTT,CASRLDRGRNQPQHF
TRBV4-1,few,TRBD2,TRBJ2-1,TGCGCCAGCAGCCAAGGCCGGACTAGCGAATACAATGAGCAGTTCTTC,CASSQGRTSEYNEQFF
TRBV20-1,NA,TRBD2,TRBJ2-1,TGCAGTGTCGGGGCGGGAGGGCCCGGCAATGAGCAGTTCTTC,CSVGAGGPGNEQFF
TRBV29-1,few,NA,TRBJ1-4,TGCAGCGTTGGAGGTGGCGCAACTAATGAAAAACTGTTTTTT,CSVGGGATNEKLFF
TRBV7-2,few,NA,TRBJ2-1,TGTGCCAGCACAACCGAGAATGAGCAGTTCTTC,CASTTENEQFF
TRBV29-1,few,TRBD2,TRBJ2-1,TGCAGCGGCCGAGCGGGAGCCTTCTCCTACAATGAGCAGTTCTTC,CSGRAGAFSYNEQFF
TRBV10-2,few,TRBD2,TRBJ2-3,TGCGCCAGCAGTGAGCCGCGGACTAGCGGGGCTAGCACAGATACGCAGTATTTT,CASSEPRTSGASTDTQYF
TRBV29-1,NA,TRBD2,TRBJ2-3,TGCAGCGTTGACCCTAGCGGGAGGAGAACAGATACGCAGTATTTT,CSVDPSGRRTDTQYF
TRBV7-2,many,TRBD2,TRBJ2-3,TGTGCCAGCACCTTACTCAGCGGGAGGGCCTCAGATACGCAGTATTTT,CASTLLSGRASDTQYF
TRBV4-3,NA,TRBD1,TRBJ2-5,TGCGCCAGCAGCTGCTGCCCCCGGGACAGGGAGACCCAGTACTTC,CASSCCPRDRETQYF
TRBV5-1,many,NA,TRBJ2-1,TGCGCCAGCAGCTTCGGTCTATACAATGAGCAGTTCTTC,CASSFGLYNEQFF
TRBV7-9,few,TRBD1,TRBJ1-1,TGTGCCAGCACCGCCGGGACAGGGAGTCACACTGAAGCTTTCTTT,CASTAGTGSHTEAFF
TRBV12-3/TRBV12-4,NA,NA,TRBJ2-2,TGTGCCAGCAGTTTGCCTAGCCCCCACACCGGGGAGCTGTTTTTT,CASSLPSPHTGELFF
TRBV20-1,NA,NA,TRBJ2-1,TGCAGTGCTAGTGGGCCGGCGTCCAATGAGCAGTTCTTC,CSASGPASNEQFF
TRBV5-1,few,TRBD1,TRBJ2-7,TGCGCCTCTAAGGGGGCGGTGAGCTCCTACGAGCAGTACTTC,CASKGAVSSYEQYF
TRBV28,NA,NA,TRBJ1-6,TGTGCCAGCACCCCCGACTATAATTCACCCCTCCACTTT,CASTPDYNSPLHF
TRBV20-1,NA,NA,TRBJ1-1,TGCAGTGCCCCTCAGGGGTCGCCTGAAGCTTTCTTT,CSAPQGSPEAFF
TRBV20-1,many,TRBD2,TRBJ2-1,TGCAGTGCTAGAGGCGGGAGGGCCTACAATGAGCAGTTCTTC,CSARGGRAYNEQFF
TRBV4-2,NA,NA,TRBJ2-1,TGTGCCAGCAGCCAAAGTGGGACTCCCAATGAGCAGTTCTTC,CASSQSGTPNEQFF
TRBV20-1,few,NA,TRBJ1-1,TGCAGTGCTAGAGTTCCCCTAGGTCGGGCTGAAGCTTTCTTT,CSARVPLGRAEAFF
TRBV14,NA,NA,TRBJ2-5,TGTGCCAGCAGCCAAGGTTTTCGGAACCAAGAGACCCAGTACTTC,CASSQGFRNQETQYF
TRBV29-1,few,TRBD1,TRBJ2-3,TGCAGCGGCAGAGGACAGGTTGGACCCTTTAGCACAGATACGCAGTATTTT,CSGRGQVGPFSTDTQYF
TRBV6-1,NA,TRBD1,TRBJ1-4,TGTGCCAGCAGCCGGGACAGGGCGGCAACTGGAAAACTGTTTTTT,CASSRDRAATGKLFF
TRBV10-3,NA,NA,TRBJ2-5,TGTGCCGGATCTCCGGCCGGAGCGGTCCAAGAGACCCAGTACTTC,CAGSPAGAVQETQYF
TRBV20-1,many,NA,TRBJ2-2,TGCAGTGCTAGAGATCGGGTCGGGGAGCTGTTTTTT,CSARDRVGELFF
TRBV11-1,few,NA,TRBJ1-4,TGTGCCAGCAGCTCTATGGGGGGGGCGAGAGAAACTAATGAAAAACTGTTTTTT,CASSSMGGARETNEKLFF
TRBV6-2/TRBV6-3,many,NA,TRBJ1-1,TGTGCCAGCACCCCAGGCACGTTTTCGAACACTGAAGCTTTCTTT,CASTPGTFSNTEAFF
TRBV30,NA,NA,TRBJ2-4,TGTGCCTGGAGTGTAAGGCGGATCTTAGCCAAAAACATTCAGTACTTC,CAWSVRRILAKNIQYF
TRBV7-9,many,TRBD2,TRBJ2-4,TGTGCCAGCAGCTTAACCCCGCGGGGGGTAGGCAAAAACATTCAGTACTTC,CASSLTPRGVGKNIQYF
TRBV20-1,NA,TRBD2,TRBJ2-7,TGCAGTGCTACAAGGACTAGCGGCTCCTACGAGCAGTACTTC,CSATRTSGSYEQYF
TRBV12-5,few,NA,TRBJ2-3,TGTGCTAGTGTCCCGGGGGCTGCTTACCCACCAGATACGCAGTATTTT,CASVPGAAYPPDTQYF
TRBV7-2,NA,NA,TRBJ1-2,TGTGCCAGCAGCCAAGCGGGACTCCCTAACTATGGCTACACCTTC,CASSQAGLPNYGYTF
TRBV29-1,many,TRBD1,TRBJ1-2,TGCAGCGTTGAAGGGACAGGGATAGGTGGCTACACCTTC,CSVEGTGIGGYTF